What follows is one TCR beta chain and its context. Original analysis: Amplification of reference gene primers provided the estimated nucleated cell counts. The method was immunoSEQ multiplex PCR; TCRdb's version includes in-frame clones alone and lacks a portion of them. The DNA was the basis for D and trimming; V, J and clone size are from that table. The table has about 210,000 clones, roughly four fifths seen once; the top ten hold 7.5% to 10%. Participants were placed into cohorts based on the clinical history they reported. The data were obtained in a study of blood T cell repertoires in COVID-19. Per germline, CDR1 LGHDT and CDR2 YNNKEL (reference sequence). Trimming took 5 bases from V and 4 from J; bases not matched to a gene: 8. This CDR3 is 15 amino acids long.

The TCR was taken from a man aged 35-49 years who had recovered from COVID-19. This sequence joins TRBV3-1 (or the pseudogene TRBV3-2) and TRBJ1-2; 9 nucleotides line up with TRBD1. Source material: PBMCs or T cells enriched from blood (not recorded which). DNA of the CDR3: TGTGCCAGCAGCGCGCGGACAGGGGTGGGCTATGGCTACACCTTC. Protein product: CASSARTGVGYGYTF.